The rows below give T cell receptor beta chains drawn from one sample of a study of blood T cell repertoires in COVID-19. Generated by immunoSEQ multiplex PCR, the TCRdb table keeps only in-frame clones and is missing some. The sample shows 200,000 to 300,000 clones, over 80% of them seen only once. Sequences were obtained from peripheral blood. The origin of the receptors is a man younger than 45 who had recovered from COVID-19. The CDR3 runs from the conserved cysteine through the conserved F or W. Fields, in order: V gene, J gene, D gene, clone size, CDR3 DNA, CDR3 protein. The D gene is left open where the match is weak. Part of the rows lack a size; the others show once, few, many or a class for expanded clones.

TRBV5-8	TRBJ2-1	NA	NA	TGTGCCAGCAGCCCTGGACAGGGAGGGTTACAGTTCTTC	CASSPGQGGLQFF
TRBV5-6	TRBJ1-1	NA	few	TGTGCCAGCAGCTCCGTACGGTCAGGGCGAACTGAAGCTTTCTTT	CASSSVRSGRTEAFF
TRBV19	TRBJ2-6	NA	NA	TGTGCCAGTAGTATAGATCTCCTCCGCTCTGGGGCCAACGTCCTGACTTTC	CASSIDLLRSGANVLTF
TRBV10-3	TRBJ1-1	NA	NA	TGTGCCATCTCGAGGGAGACGGGCTCTGAAGCTTTCTTT	CAISRETGSEAFF
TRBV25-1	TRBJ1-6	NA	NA	TGTGCCAGCAGGTTGGACAGCAATTCACCCCTCCACTTT	CASRLDSNSPLHF
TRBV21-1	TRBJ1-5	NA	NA	TGTGCCAGCAGCAAAGGACAGTTTAATCAGCCCCAGCATTTT	CASSKGQFNQPQHF
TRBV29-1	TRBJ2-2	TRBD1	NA	TGCAGCGTAGATCAGGGGGCGGGCACCGGGGAGCTGTTTTTT	CSVDQGAGTGELFF
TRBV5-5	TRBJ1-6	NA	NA	TGTGCCAGCAGCTCGGGACAAGCAAATTCACCCCTCCACTTT	CASSSGQANSPLHF
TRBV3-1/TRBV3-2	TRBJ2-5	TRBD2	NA	TGTGCCAGCAGCCACGACCCGGGACTAGCGGGGGAGACCCAGTACTTC	CASSHDPGLAGETQYF
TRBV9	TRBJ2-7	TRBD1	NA	TGTGCCAGCAGTCAGACAGGGGTTAGCGAGCAGTACTTC	CASSQTGVSEQYF
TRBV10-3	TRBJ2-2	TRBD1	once	TGTGCCATCACCGAACAGGGGGCGGGCACCGGGGAGCTGTTTTTT	CAITEQGAGTGELFF
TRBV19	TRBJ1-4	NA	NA	TGTGCCAGTAGTATGGGGGCTAGAGGGGCAACTAATGAAAAACTGTTTTTT	CASSMGARGATNEKLFF
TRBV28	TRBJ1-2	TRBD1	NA	TGTGCCAGCAGTTCGGGCACCACAGGGGGGCTAGGCTACACCTTC	CASSSGTTGGLGYTF
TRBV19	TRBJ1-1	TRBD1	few	TGTGCCAGTAGTATTGGGACAGCCACTGAAGCTTTCTTT	CASSIGTATEAFF
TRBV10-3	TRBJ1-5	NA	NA	TGTGCCATCAGTGATGAGGGTAGCAATCAGCCCCAGCATTTT	CAISDEGSNQPQHF
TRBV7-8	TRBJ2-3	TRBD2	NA	TGTGCCAGCAGCCGGATAAGGCGGGGGTTGGAGCTTATAGATACGCAGTATTTT	CASSRIRRGLELIDTQYF
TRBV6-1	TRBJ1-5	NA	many	TGTGCCAGCAGTGTCTACGACCCGGGGAGATTGCAGCCCCAGCATTTT	CASSVYDPGRLQPQHF
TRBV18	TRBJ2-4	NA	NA	TGTGCCAGCTCCCCGGAGGGCATTCAGTACTTC	CASSPEGIQYF
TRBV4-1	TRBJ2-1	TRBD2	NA	TGCGCCAGCAGCCAAGAAGGACTAGCGGTAGATGAGCAGTTCTTC	CASSQEGLAVDEQFF
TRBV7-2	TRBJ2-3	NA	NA	TGTGCCAGCAGCTTAGGTCCCCTCACAGATACGCAGTATTTT	CASSLGPLTDTQYF